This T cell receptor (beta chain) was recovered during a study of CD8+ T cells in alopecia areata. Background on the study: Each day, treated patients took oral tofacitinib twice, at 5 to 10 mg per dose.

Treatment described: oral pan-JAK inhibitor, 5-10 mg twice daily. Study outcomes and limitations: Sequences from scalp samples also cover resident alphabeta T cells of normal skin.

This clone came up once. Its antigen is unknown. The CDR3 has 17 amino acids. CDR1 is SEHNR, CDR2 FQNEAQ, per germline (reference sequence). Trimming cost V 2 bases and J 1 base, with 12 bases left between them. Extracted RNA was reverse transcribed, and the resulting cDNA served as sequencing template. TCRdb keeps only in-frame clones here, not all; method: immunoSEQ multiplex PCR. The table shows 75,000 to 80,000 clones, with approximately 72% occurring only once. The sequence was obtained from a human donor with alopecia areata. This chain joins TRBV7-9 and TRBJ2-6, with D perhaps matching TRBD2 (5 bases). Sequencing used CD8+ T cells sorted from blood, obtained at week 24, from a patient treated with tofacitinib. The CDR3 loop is CASSLSGVISGANVLTF. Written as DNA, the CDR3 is TGTGCCAGCAGCTTATCCGGGGTGATATCTGGGGCCAACGTCCTGACTTTC.